Below, 28 T cell receptor beta chains from the same sample are listed, as sequenced in a study of T cell repertoires in cytomegalovirus infection. TCRdb re-derived calls from the reads in MiXCR, one entry per CDR3 protein. The sample includes approximately 630,000 distinct CDR3 sequences, 24% of them seen just once. Material for sequencing was CD8+ T cells from PBMCs. The receptors derive from a human donor in good health (CMV status not recorded). Some clones in this sample may be carry-over from other donors' samples.

The chain combines TRBV19 with TRBJ2-1; tentatively, D is TRBD1 (6 bases). The length of the CDR3 is 14 residues. Germline assignment: CDR1 LNHDA and CDR2 SQIVND (reference sequence). Trimming removed 5 bases from V and 3 bases from J, with 11 bases in between. DNA of the CDR3: TGTGCCAGTAGTTGGCCAGGGGACTACAATGAGCAGTTCTTC. Encoded protein: CASSWPGDYNEQFF.

Only one count was recorded for this clonotype. The DNA of the CDR3 is TGTGCCAGCAGCCATTTCAGCAATGAGCAGTTCTTC. This translates into CASSHFSNEQFF. The chain carries TRBV3-1 and TRBJ2-1; D remains unclear. The V end was cut by 3 bases, the J end by 6 bases, with 6 bases between. Germline lookup yields CDR1 LGHDT and CDR2 YNNKEL (reference sequence). This CDR3 comprises 12 residues.

The chain combines TRBV28 with TRBJ2-3; D is undetermined. Germline V lookup: CDR1 MDHEN, CDR2 SYDVKM. Trimming took 7 bases from V and 6 from J, leaving 11 bases between them. This CDR3 is built from 12 residues. CDR3 residues: CASTPRVDTQYF. The CDR3 DNA is TGTGCCAGCACCCCTAGGGTTGATACGCAGTATTTT. The full variable domain, completed using reference TRBV28 and TRBJ2-3, is DVKVTQSSRYLVKRTGEKVFLECVQDMDHENMFWYRQDPGLGLRLIYFSYDVKMKEKGDIPEGYSVSREKKERFSLILESASTNQTSMYLCASTPRVDTQYFGPGTRLTVL.

This clonotype has just a few counts. V gene TRBV6-5 combines with J gene TRBJ2-6; the D call may be TRBD1 or TRBD2 (5 bases each). Germline V CDR1 and CDR2: MNHEY, SVGAGI. This CDR3 is 18 amino acids long. The V and J ends lost 1 base and 2 bases respectively, with 15 bases between them. CDR3 loop: CASSYLGDISTGANVLTF. In DNA, the CDR3 is TGTGCCAGCAGTTACTTGGGGGATATTTCGACTGGGGCCAACGTCCTGACTTTC.

The gene calls are TRBV7-9 and TRBJ1-2, with 9 bases lining up with TRBD1. Germline loops: CDR1 SEHNR, CDR2 FQNEAQ (reference sequence). This CDR3 spans 18 amino acids. Trimming removed 3 bases from V and 1 base from J; junction bases left unmatched: 12. CDR3 DNA sequence: TGTGCCAGCAGCTTGATCCCGGGACAGGGAACTCATAACTATGGCTACACCTTC. It specifies CASSLIPGQGTHNYGYTF. The entire variable domain, with the rest obtained from reference TRBV7-9 and TRBJ1-2, is as follows: DTGVSQNPRHKITKRGQNVTFRCDPISEHNRLYWYRQTLGQGPEFLTYFQNEAQLEKSRLLSDRFSAERPKGSFSTLEIQRTEQGDSAMYLCASSLIPGQGTHNYGYTFGSGTRLTVV.

In this sample, this clonotype turned up many times. The V gene is TRBV6-1, the J gene TRBJ2-1; 9 bases are shared with TRBD1. The junction had 5 bases not matched to a gene; V was cut back by 10 bases and J by 7 bases. The germline CDR1 and CDR2 sequences are MNHNS and SASEGT. The CDR3 runs 12 residues. The CDR3 DNA follows: TGTGCCACCCGACAGGGGGGTAATGAGCAGTTCTTC. It translates to CATRQGGNEQFF.

This clonotype occurred a few times. The J gene is TRBJ1-5, the V gene TRBV20-1; weak D call: TRBD1 (6 bases). With 2 bases removed from V and 4 bases from J, the gap between germline ends came to 15 bases. From germline, CDR1 is DFQATT and CDR2 SNEGSKA (reference sequence). This CDR3 is 15 amino acids long. The CDR3 DNA is TGCAGTGCTAGACCCCGGGACACACTTAATCAGCCCCAGCATTTT. Protein sequence: CSARPRDTLNQPQHF.

The rearrangement joins TRBV6-5 to TRBJ2-1; unclear D gene. The CDR3 is made up of 11 amino acids. V was trimmed by 5 bases and J by 10 bases, leaving 9 bases between them. Looked up from germline, CDR1 is MNHEY and CDR2 is SVGAGI. The CDR3 reads CASSGMVEQFF. The DNA for the CDR3 is TGTGCCAGCAGTGGGATGGTAGAGCAGTTCTTC.

This chain uses TRBV6-8 with TRBJ2-3; 7 nucleotides align to TRBD2. The CDR3 sequence is 16 residues long. Trimming at V came to 1 base and at J to 2 bases, leaving 6 bases not matched to a gene. Germline values: CDR1 MNHGY, CDR2 SAAAGT. CDR3 in DNA: TGTGCCAGCAGTTACTGGGGGGGGGGGGACACAGATACGCAGTATTTT. It translates to CASSYWGGGDTDTQYF.

The chain combines TRBV7-3 with TRBJ1-5, with D possibly matching TRBD1 (5 bases). Trimming shortened V by 5 bases and J by 3 bases, and 11 bases separated the two germline ends. The CDR3 has 14 amino acids. CDR1 is SGHTA and CDR2 is FQGTGA in the germline V gene. This CDR3 reads CASSLPGHNQPQHF. DNA of the CDR3: TGTGCCAGCAGCCTTCCAGGGCACAATCAGCCCCAGCATTTT.

The CDR3 coding sequence is TGTGCCAGCAGCCAAATGAACAGTAACACCGGGGAGCTGTTTTTT. It yields the protein CASSQMNSNTGELFF. This chain joins TRBV3-1 and TRBJ2-2; D gene ambiguous. Per germline, CDR1 LGHDT and CDR2 YNNKEL (reference sequence). This CDR3 spans 15 amino acids. The V and J ends lost 2 bases and 2 bases respectively, with 9 bases between them.

As DNA, the CDR3 is TGTGCCATCAGTGAAGGACAGGGAAATTCACCCCTCCACTTT. This codes for CAISEGQGNSPLHF. The chain joins TRBV10-3 to TRBJ1-6, with 8 bases lining up with TRBD1. This CDR3 is 14 amino acids long. The V gene end was trimmed by 3 bases and the J gene end by 7 bases; junction bases not matched to a gene: 2. Germline values: CDR1 ENHRY, CDR2 SYGVKD.

The sample holds a few counts of this clonotype. This chain links TRBV19 with TRBJ2-1, with D hard to call. V gave up 7 bases and J gave up 0 bases, with 13 bases separating them. The germline CDR1 and CDR2 sequences are LNHDA and SQIVND (reference sequence). The CDR3 sequence is 15 residues long. CDR3 DNA sequence: TGTGCCAGTACCCCCCTACCGAGCTCCTACAATGAGCAGTTCTTC. Translation: CASTPLPSSYNEQFF.

V gene TRBV20-1 combines with J gene TRBJ2-1; possible D gene TRBD1, 6 bases. V lost 0 bases and J lost 4, with 19 bases in between. The CDR3 spans 17 residues. The germline gives CDR1 DFQATT, CDR2 SNEGSKA (reference sequence). CDR3 in amino acids: CSARDPFGGGLYNEQFF. CDR3 in DNA: TGCAGTGCTAGAGATCCGTTTGGTGGGGGCCTTTACAATGAGCAGTTCTTC.

There are a few counts of this clonotype. The CDR3 reads CARLTREGYTF. CDR3 DNA sequence: TGTGCCAGACTGACCCGGGAAGGCTACACCTTC. This chain links TRBV2 with TRBJ1-2; the D is unclear. V lost 9 bases and J 8 bases, leaving 13 bases between the germline ends. CDR1 is SNHLY and CDR2 is FYNNEI in the germline V gene. The CDR3 is made up of 11 amino acids. The complete variable domain, with remaining parts taken from reference TRBV2 and TRBJ1-2, reads EPEVTQTPSHQVTQMGQEVILRCVPISNHLYFYWYRQILGQKVEFLVSFYNNEISEKSEIFDDQFSVERPDGSNFTLKIRSTKLEDSAMYFCARLTREGYTFGSGTRLTVV.

This clonotype was observed many times. V is TRBV7-2 and J is TRBJ2-7, with D possibly matching TRBD2 (5 bases). This CDR3 is 14 amino acids long. Germline CDR1 and CDR2: SGHTA and FQGNSA. Trimming removed 0 bases from V and 1 base from J, with 7 bases in between. The CDR3 DNA reads TGTGCCAGCAGCTTAGCGTCGGGATCCTACGAGCAGTACGTC. Encoded protein: CASSLASGSYEQYV.

J is TRBJ2-7 and V is TRBV20-1; 9 nucleotides match TRBD1. CDR1 is DFQATT, CDR2 SNEGSKA, per germline (reference sequence). V shed 1 base, J shed 3 bases, and the junction held 4 bases outside the gene matches. CDR3 length: 14 amino acids. CDR3 nucleotide sequence: TGCAGTGCTAGAGGGGACAGGGACATCTACGAGCAGTACGTC. Protein product: CSARGDRDIYEQYV.

This clonotype was counted a few times. V and J are TRBV27 and TRBJ2-5; 7 bases agree with TRBD2. The CDR3 is 14 amino acids. The trim removed 6 bases at V and 5 bases at J, leaving 9 bases unmatched. Germline V gene sequence: CDR1 MNHEY, CDR2 SMNVEV (reference sequence). Here the CDR3 DNA reads TGTGCCAGCAGCCTAATGACTAGCTCGGAGACCCAGTACTTC. Translated: CASSLMTSSETQYF.

In its sample, this clonotype was seen a few times. This chain connects TRBV5-6 to TRBJ2-1; tentatively, D is TRBD2 (5 bases). Germline V gene sequence: CDR1 SGHDT, CDR2 YYEEEE. Trimming took off 10 bases at V and 0 bases at J, with 11 bases between the two ends. The CDR3 totals 13 residues. The CDR3 protein is CASNRGSYNEQFF. CDR3 sequence (DNA): TGTGCCTCAAACCGGGGCTCCTACAATGAGCAGTTCTTC.

V is TRBV25-1 and J is TRBJ2-3; the match to TRBD1 covers 7 bases. This CDR3 has 16 amino acids. J was trimmed by 2 bases and V by 2 bases; bases with no gene match: 7. Germline V gene data show CDR1 as MGHDK and CDR2 as SYGVNS. The CDR3 nucleotides are TGTGCCAGCAGTGAAAGTATAGGGGGCCCCACAGATACGCAGTATTTT. Protein product: CASSESIGGPTDTQYF.

This clonotype was seen repeatedly, ten times or more. The chain combines TRBV12-3 or TRBV12-4 with TRBJ1-2, with 7 bases fitting TRBD1. This CDR3 contains 12 residues. Losses at the gene ends were 6 bases for V and 8 bases for J; bases not matched to a gene: 6. This CDR3 reads CASRSGQWGYTF. CDR3 bases: TGTGCCAGCAGGTCGGGACAGTGGGGCTACACCTTC.

This chain links TRBV6-5 with TRBJ2-3; D gene unclear. This CDR3 spans 15 amino acids. Looked up from germline, CDR1 is MNHEY and CDR2 is SVGAGI. V gave up 1 base and J gave up 1 base, with 9 bases separating them. The CDR3 DNA is TGTGCCAGCAGTTACTTGTCTTTAGGCACAGATACGCAGTATTTT. Amino acids: CASSYLSLGTDTQYF.

The genes are TRBV14 and TRBJ2-7, with D unresolved. The V and J ends lost 3 bases and 3 bases respectively, with 9 bases between them. The CDR3 is 13 amino acids. The germline CDR1 and CDR2 sequences are SGHDN and FVKESK. The CDR3 reads CASSHGNDYEQYF. The DNA for the CDR3 is TGTGCCAGCAGCCATGGGAACGACTACGAGCAGTACTTC.

There are a few counts of this clonotype. V is TRBV7-9 and J is TRBJ2-7; no firm D call. This CDR3 has 12 residues. Trimming cost V 3 bases and J 3 bases, with 6 bases left between them. The germline CDR1 and CDR2 sequences are SEHNR and FQNEAQ (reference sequence). CDR3 residues: CASSFNDYEQYV. As DNA, the CDR3 is TGTGCCAGCAGCTTTAATGACTACGAGCAGTACGTC.

The chain's CDR3 is CASSYLPVKGKNIQYF. The CDR3 region has the DNA TGTGCCAGCAGTTACCTCCCGGTGAAAGGCAAAAACATTCAGTACTTC. The chain is built from TRBV6-6 and TRBJ2-4; D not resolved. This CDR3 contains 16 residues. Germline V CDR1 and CDR2: MNHNY, SVGAGI (reference sequence). V was pared by 2 bases and J by 3 bases, with 14 bases between.

This rearrangement joins TRBV2 to TRBJ2-2, with TRBD1 matching 7 bases. V lost 3 bases, J lost 2 bases, and 6 bases stayed unmatched. The CDR3 spans 16 residues. Per the germline V gene, CDR1 is SNHLY and CDR2 is FYNNEI. The CDR3 is CASSDIRTGNTGELFF. The CDR3 DNA sequence: TGTGCCAGCAGTGACATCCGGACAGGAAACACCGGGGAGCTGTTTTTT.

This clonotype came up many times. This chain uses TRBV12-3 or TRBV12-4 with TRBJ1-2; D is uncertain. With 3 bases removed from V and 7 bases from J, the gap between germline ends came to 9 bases. The CDR3 sequence is 12 residues long. This CDR3 reads CASSLSVAGYTF. CDR3 in DNA: TGTGCCAGCAGTTTGTCCGTAGCTGGCTACACCTTC.

The chain uses TRBV5-1 and TRBJ2-1; D tentatively fits TRBD1 or TRBD2 (6 bases each). The V gene lost 4 bases and the J gene lost 5 bases, with 19 bases spanning the gap. This CDR3 is built from 16 residues. Germline-derived CDR1 and CDR2 are SGHRS and YFSETQ. CDR3 nucleotide sequence: TGCGCCAGCAGCCCCTCCCGAGGGGGGCTGAACAATGAGCAGTTCTTC. It is translated as CASSPSRGGLNNEQFF.